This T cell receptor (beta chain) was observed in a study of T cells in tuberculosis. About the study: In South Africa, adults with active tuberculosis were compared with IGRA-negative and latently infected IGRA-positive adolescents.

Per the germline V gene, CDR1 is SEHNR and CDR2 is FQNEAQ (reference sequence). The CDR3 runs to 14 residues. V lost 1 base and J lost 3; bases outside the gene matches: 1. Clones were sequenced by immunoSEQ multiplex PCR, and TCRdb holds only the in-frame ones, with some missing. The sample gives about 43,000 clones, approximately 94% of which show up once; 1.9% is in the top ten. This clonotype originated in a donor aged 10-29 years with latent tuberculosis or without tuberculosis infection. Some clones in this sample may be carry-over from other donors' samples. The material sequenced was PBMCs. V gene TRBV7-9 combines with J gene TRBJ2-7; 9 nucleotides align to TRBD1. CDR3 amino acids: CASSLEDRGYEQYF. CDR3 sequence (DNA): TGTGCCAGCAGCTTAGAGGACAGGGGCTACGAGCAGTACTTC.